This TCR beta chain was identified in a study of radiation and T cells in renal cell carcinoma. For the study at large: Nephrectomy followed 15 Gy stereotactic body radiation by 4 weeks. Findings and caveats of the study: No pretreatment tumor biopsies were available for baseline clonotypes. From baseline, blood top tumor clonotypes peaked at 2 weeks post-radiation.

Germline CDR1 reads LNHDA; CDR2 reads SQIVND (reference sequence). CDR3 length equals 14 residues. Trimming pared 2 bases from V and 5 bases from J, leaving 13 bases between. Time point in this sample: baseline pretreatment blood. Treatment in this sample: 15 Gy SBRT to primary tumor, nephrectomy 4 weeks later. About this clone: The antigen is unknown.

TCRdb keeps only in-frame clones here, not all; method: immunoSEQ multiplex PCR. The sample includes some 120,000 clones, around 84% of them seen just once. Sequencing used blood, obtained from a patient whose treatment included radiotherapy and nephrectomy. The V call is TRBV19, the J call TRBJ2-7; no clear D. This receptor was obtained from a woman aged 55-75 years with renal cell carcinoma. CDR3 sequence (DNA): TGTGCCAGTAGTATAAGTAGGGCATCTGACGAGCAGTACTTC. Translated, it gives CASSISRASDEQYF. Full variable domain (remainder filled in from reference TRBV19 and TRBJ2-7): DGGITQSPKYLFRKEGQNVTLSCEQNLNHDAMYWYRQDPGQGLRLIYYSQIVNDFQKGDIAEGYSVSREKKESFPLTVTSAQKNPTAFYLCASSISRASDEQYFGPGTRLTVT.